The 17 T cell receptor beta chains reported below all come from one sample, sequenced in a study of T cell responses to AZD1222 COVID-19 vaccine. Only in-frame clones appear in the TCRdb table, and some are missing; sequencing was by immunoSEQ multiplex PCR. The sample includes around 150,000 clones, more than 85% of them seen just once. The material was peripheral blood, obtained on day 0 of AZD1222 vaccination. These receptors were taken from an adult in good health.

This rearrangement joins TRBV29-1 to TRBJ1-3; D unclear. V lost 6 bases to trimming and J lost 1 base, with 16 bases between them. Germline CDR1 and CDR2: SQVTM and ANQGSEA. The CDR3 is made up of 15 amino acids. The CDR3 here is CSVGSQDESGNTIYF. CDR3 nucleotide sequence: TGCAGCGTCGGATCGCAGGACGAGTCTGGAAACACCATATATTTT.

The CDR3 loop is CASRTPPGLAGGITGELFF. DNA for the CDR3: TGCGCCAGCAGGACCCCTCCGGGACTAGCGGGAGGTATCACCGGGGAGCTGTTTTTT. This chain links TRBV10-1 with TRBJ2-2; 15 nucleotides agree with TRBD2. The CDR3 is 19 residues long. The V gene end was trimmed by 6 bases and the J gene end by 4 bases; junction bases not matched to a gene: 12. Germline lookup yields CDR1 WNHNN and CDR2 SYGVQD (reference sequence).

The chain couples TRBV5-1 to TRBJ2-1; a weak D match, TRBD2 (6 bases). The V end was cut by 0 bases, the J end by 1 base, with 14 bases between. CDR3 size: 17 residues. Germline assignment: CDR1 SGHRS and CDR2 YFSETQ. For the CDR3, the DNA is TGCGCCAGCAGCTTGGATGGAGGGAGCCTATCCTACAATGAGCAGTTCTTC. Encoded protein: CASSLDGGSLSYNEQFF.

This chain links TRBV19 with TRBJ2-7; a possible D gene is TRBD1 (6 bases). The CDR3 covers 13 residues. V gave up 4 bases and J gave up 2 bases, with 9 bases separating them. The V gene's germline CDR1 is LNHDA and CDR2 SQIVND (reference sequence). The CDR3 here is CASSTQGTYEQYF. In DNA form, the CDR3 reads TGTGCCAGTAGTACCCAGGGGACCTACGAGCAGTACTTC. Variable domain in full (rest from reference TRBV19 and TRBJ2-7): DGGITQSPKYLFRKEGQNVTLSCEQNLNHDAMYWYRQDPGQGLRLIYYSQIVNDFQKGDIAEGYSVSREKKESFPLTVTSAQKNPTAFYLCASSTQGTYEQYFGPGTRLTVT.

The chain recombines TRBV2 with TRBJ1-1, with 10 bases fitting TRBD1. Germline V gene lookup returns CDR1 SNHLY and CDR2 FYNNEI. With 5 bases clipped from V and 5 bases from J, the junction kept 5 bases outside the gene matches. CDR3 size: 14 residues. CDR3 coding DNA: TGTGCCAGCAGTCGGGACAGGGGTGAGACTGAAGCTTTCTTT. This codes for CASSRDRGETEAFF.

The V and J genes are TRBV7-2 and TRBJ1-4; maybe TRBD1 (5 bases). Trimming cost V 0 bases and J 8 bases, with 13 bases left between them. CDR3 length: 15 amino acids. The V gene's germline CDR1 is SGHTA and CDR2 FQGNSA. The CDR3 region has the DNA TGTGCCAGCAGCTTAGCGCAGGGACTTGGGGAAAAACTGTTTTTT. Translation gives CASSLAQGLGEKLFF.

As for this clone: Germline and junction disagree at one end, which may indicate a read error. This rearrangement joins TRBV9 to TRBJ2-3; TRBD1 matches 7 bases. CDR1 and CDR2 (germline): SGDLS, YYNGEE. This CDR3 spans 12 amino acids. As DNA, the CDR3 is TGTGCCAGCAGCGTCCCCGGGACAGCCTTTTCTTTT. This sequence encodes CASSVPGTAFSF.

The chain employs TRBV7-9 and TRBJ1-1, with 9 nucleotides matching TRBD1. The germline CDR1 and CDR2 sequences are SEHNR and FQNEAQ (reference sequence). V shed 5 bases and J 1 base; nucleotides not matched to a gene: 2. The CDR3 is 14 residues long. CDR3 nucleotides: TGTGCCAGCAGCCTGGGACAGGGGAACACTGAAGCTTTCTTT. Protein product: CASSLGQGNTEAFF. The full variable domain, rest sourced from reference TRBV7-9 and TRBJ1-1, is DTGVSQNPRHKITKRGQNVTFRCDPISEHNRLYWYRQTLGQGPEFLTYFQNEAQLEKSRLLSDRFSAERPKGSFSTLEIQRTEQGDSAMYLCASSLGQGNTEAFFGQGTRLTVV.

The DNA of the CDR3 is TGTGCCAGCAGCCAGCCCAGGGCCCTTTACAATGAGCAGTTCTTC. This sequence encodes CASSQPRALYNEQFF. The V call is TRBV3-1 (or the pseudogene TRBV3-2), the J call TRBJ2-1; D is perhaps TRBD1 (5 bases). The germline V gene has CDR1 LGHDT and CDR2 YNNKEL (reference sequence). The CDR3 has 15 residues. V gave up 3 bases and J gave up 4 bases, with 13 bases separating them.

The chain combines TRBV5-4 with TRBJ1-1; the D gene is possibly TRBD1 (6 bases). From germline, CDR1 is SGHNT and CDR2 YYREEE (reference sequence). Trimming removed 4 bases at V and 0 bases at J, with 16 bases between. CDR3 length equals 16 residues. CDR3 in amino acids: CASSQIRGVLNTEAFF. CDR3 DNA sequence: TGTGCCAGCAGCCAGATTAGGGGGGTCTTGAACACTGAAGCTTTCTTT.

This clone occurred once. This sequence joins TRBV11-2 and TRBJ1-1, with D perhaps TRBD1 (6 bases). Germline CDR1 SGHAT, CDR2 FQNNGV. The CDR3 is made up of 16 amino acids. V lost 2 bases to trimming and J lost 1 base, with 14 bases between them. The CDR3 DNA sequence: TGTGCCAGCAGCTTACCCCCGGACAGACCGAACACTGAAGCTTTCTTT. It encodes CASSLPPDRPNTEAFF.

CDR3 nucleotide sequence: TGTGCCAGCAGCTTGGCCGGGGGGGGCAGGGGCTATGGCTACACCTTC. Translation: CASSLAGGGRGYGYTF. The rearrangement joins TRBV5-4 to TRBJ1-2, with D maybe TRBD1 (6 bases). CDR1 is SGHNT and CDR2 is YYREEE in the germline V gene (reference sequence). V dropped 0 bases and J dropped 4 bases, with 16 bases sitting between them. This CDR3 has 16 amino acids.

This clone turned up a few times. The chain combines TRBV19 with TRBJ1-2; D gene unclear. Germline values: CDR1 LNHDA, CDR2 SQIVND (reference sequence). CDR3 size: 13 residues. V lost 6 bases to trimming and J lost 8 bases, with 16 bases between them. In nucleotides, the CDR3 is TGTGCCAGTAGGCCCGGTGTAGGGAACGGCTACACCTTC. It translates to CASRPGVGNGYTF.

The genes are TRBV5-1 and TRBJ2-3; weak D call: TRBD1 (5 bases). This CDR3 region has 15 residues. Trimming pared 6 bases from V and 3 bases from J, leaving 17 bases between. Germline loops: CDR1 SGHRS, CDR2 YFSETQ. The CDR3 protein is CASTESSRVTDTQYF. The CDR3 bases are TGCGCCAGCACTGAAAGTAGCAGGGTGACAGATACGCAGTATTTT. Complete variable domain (other parts from reference TRBV5-1 and TRBJ2-3): KAGVTQTPRYLIKTRGQQVTLSCSPISGHRSVSWYQQTPGQGLQFLFEYFSETQRNKGNFPGRFSGRQFSNSRSEMNVSTLELGDSALYLCASTESSRVTDTQYFGPGTRLTVL.

CDR3 DNA: TGTGCCAGTAGTATGAGGACAGCCTATGGCTACACCTTC. This gives the protein CASSMRTAYGYTF. The chain couples TRBV19 to TRBJ1-2; maybe TRBD1 (6 bases). From germline, CDR1 is LNHDA and CDR2 SQIVND (reference sequence). V lost 3 bases and J lost 4, with 9 bases in between. The CDR3 covers 13 residues.

V gene TRBV6-5 combines with J gene TRBJ2-1; D possibly corresponds to TRBD2 (5 bases). The CDR3 spans 14 residues. CDR1 is MNHEY, CDR2 SVGAGI, per germline. Between the trimmed V and J ends, which lost 0 bases and 8 bases, there was a span of 11 bases. CDR3 nucleotide sequence: TGTGCCAGCAGTTACTCACCAGGAGCGGATGAGCAGTTCTTC. Protein: CASSYSPGADEQFF.

The chain is built from TRBV5-1 and TRBJ1-1; D remains unclear. The V gene lost 0 bases and the J gene lost 6 bases, with 12 bases spanning the gap. The CDR3 extends over 14 amino acids. Per the germline V gene, CDR1 is SGHRS and CDR2 is YFSETQ. CDR3 in amino acids: CASSLGPIPSEAFF. The CDR3 DNA follows: TGCGCCAGCAGCTTGGGTCCTATTCCTTCTGAAGCTTTCTTT.